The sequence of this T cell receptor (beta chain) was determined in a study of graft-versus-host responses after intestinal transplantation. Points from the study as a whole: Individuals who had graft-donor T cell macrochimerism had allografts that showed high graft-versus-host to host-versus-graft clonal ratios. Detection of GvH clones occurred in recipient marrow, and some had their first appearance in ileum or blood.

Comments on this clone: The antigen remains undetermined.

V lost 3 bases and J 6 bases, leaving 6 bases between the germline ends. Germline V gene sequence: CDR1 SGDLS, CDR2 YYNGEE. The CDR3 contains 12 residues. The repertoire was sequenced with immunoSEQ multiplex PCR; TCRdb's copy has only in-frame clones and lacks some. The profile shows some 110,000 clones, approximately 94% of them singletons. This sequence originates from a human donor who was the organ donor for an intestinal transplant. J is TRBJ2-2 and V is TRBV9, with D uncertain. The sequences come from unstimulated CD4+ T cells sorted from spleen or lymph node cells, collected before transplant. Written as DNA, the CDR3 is TGTGCCAGCAGCGCCTACCCCGGGGAGCTGTTTTTT. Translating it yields CASSAYPGELFF. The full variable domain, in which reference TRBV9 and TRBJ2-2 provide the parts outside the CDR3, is DSGVTQTPKHLITATGQRVTLRCSPRSGDLSVYWYQQSLDQGLQFLIQYYNGEERAKGNILERFSAQQFPDLHSELNLSSLELGDSALYFCASSAYPGELFFGEGSRLTVL.